One TCR beta chain is described in this entry. As originally analysed: Estimation of nucleated cell counts relied on the amplification of reference gene primers. Sequencing was performed with immunoSEQ multiplex PCR; in TCRdb, only in-frame clones are kept and a portion is missing. Clone size and V and J calls were adopted from that table, with D and trimming inferred from the DNA. The sample records more than 200,000 clones, 85% to 90% being singletons. The data stem from a study of blood T cell repertoires in COVID-19. About the study: There were acute and convalescent COVID-19 samples, and they came from the United States, Italy and Spain. In each case, the material was cDNA or gDNA derived from T cells, B-cell-depleted T cells, or PBMCs.

The Seattle site enrolled patients during active infection and followed them longitudinally. The source material was peripheral blood. The source of this sequence is a woman aged 45-60 years with COVID-19, enrolled during active disease.

CDR3 in amino acids: CASSVGTGLSYEQYF. The CDR3 nucleotides read TGTGCCAGCAGTGTCGGGACAGGGTTGTCCTACGAGCAGTACTTC. The genes are TRBV7-2 and TRBJ2-7; 9 bases are shared with TRBD1. From germline, CDR1 is SGHTA and CDR2 FQGNSA. V shed 6 bases, J shed 1 base, and the junction held 7 bases outside the gene matches. The CDR3 runs 15 residues.